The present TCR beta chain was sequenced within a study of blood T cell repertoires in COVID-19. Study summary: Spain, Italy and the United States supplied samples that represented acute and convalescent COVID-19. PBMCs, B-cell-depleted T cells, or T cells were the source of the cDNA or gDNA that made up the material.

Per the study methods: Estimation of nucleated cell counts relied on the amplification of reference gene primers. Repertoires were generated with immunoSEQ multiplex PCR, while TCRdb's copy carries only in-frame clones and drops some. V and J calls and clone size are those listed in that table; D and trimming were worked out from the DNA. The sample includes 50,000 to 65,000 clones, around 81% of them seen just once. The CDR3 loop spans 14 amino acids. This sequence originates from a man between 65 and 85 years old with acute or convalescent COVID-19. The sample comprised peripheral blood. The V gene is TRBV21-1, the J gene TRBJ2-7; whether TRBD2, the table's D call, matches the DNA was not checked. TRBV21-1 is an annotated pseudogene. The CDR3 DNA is TGTGCCAGCAGCCAAGGGGGGGGAACCTACGAGCAGTACTTC. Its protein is CASSQGGGTYEQYF.